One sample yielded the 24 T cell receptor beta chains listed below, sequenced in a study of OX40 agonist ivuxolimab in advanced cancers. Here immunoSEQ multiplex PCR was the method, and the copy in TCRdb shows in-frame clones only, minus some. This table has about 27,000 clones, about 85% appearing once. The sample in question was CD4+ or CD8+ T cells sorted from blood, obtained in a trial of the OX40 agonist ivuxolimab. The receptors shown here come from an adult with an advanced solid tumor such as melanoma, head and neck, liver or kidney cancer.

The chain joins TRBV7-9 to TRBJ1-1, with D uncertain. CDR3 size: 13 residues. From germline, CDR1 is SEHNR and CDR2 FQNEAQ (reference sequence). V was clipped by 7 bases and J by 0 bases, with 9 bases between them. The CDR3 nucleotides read TGTGCCAGCAAAGCGGGGATGAACACTGAAGCTTTCTTT. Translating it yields CASKAGMNTEAFF.

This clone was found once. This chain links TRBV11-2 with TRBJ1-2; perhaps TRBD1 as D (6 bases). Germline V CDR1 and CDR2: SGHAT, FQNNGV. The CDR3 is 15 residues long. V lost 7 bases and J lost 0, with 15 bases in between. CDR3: CASNLGGVANYGYTF. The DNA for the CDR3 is TGTGCCAGCAACCTAGGGGGGGTAGCTAACTATGGCTACACCTTC.

CDR3 residues: CASSLGVQGGRETQYF. CDR3 DNA sequence: TGTGCCAGCAGTTTAGGGGTGCAGGGGGGTCGGGAGACCCAGTACTTC. The genes are TRBV27 and TRBJ2-5, with D possibly matching TRBD1 (7 bases). Germline V CDR1 and CDR2: MNHEY, SMNVEV (reference sequence). CDR3 length: 16 amino acids. Trimming cost V 2 bases and J 5 bases, with 18 bases left between them.

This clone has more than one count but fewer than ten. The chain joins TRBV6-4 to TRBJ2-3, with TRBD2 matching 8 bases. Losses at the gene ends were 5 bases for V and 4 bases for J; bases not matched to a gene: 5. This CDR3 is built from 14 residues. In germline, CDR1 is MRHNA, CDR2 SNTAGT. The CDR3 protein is CASSSGGEADTQYF. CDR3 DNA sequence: TGTGCCAGCAGTTCGGGGGGGGAGGCAGATACGCAGTATTTT.

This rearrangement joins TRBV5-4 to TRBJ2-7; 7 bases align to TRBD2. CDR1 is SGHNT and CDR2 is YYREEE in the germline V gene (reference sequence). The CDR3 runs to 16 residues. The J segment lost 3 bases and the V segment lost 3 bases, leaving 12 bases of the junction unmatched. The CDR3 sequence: CASSSPERGPYYEQYF. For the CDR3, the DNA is TGTGCCAGCAGCTCCCCTGAGCGGGGACCCTACTACGAGCAGTACTTC. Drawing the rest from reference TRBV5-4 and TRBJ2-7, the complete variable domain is ETGVTQSPTHLIKTRGQQVTLRCSSQSGHNTVSWYQQALGQGPQFIFQYYREEENGRGNFPPRFSGLQFPNYSSELNVNALELDDSALYLCASSSPERGPYYEQYFGPGTRLTVT.

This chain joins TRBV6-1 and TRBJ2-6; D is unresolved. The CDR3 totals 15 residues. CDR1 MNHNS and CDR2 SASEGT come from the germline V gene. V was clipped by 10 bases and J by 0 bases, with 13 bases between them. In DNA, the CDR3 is TGTGCCACTCCGTGCGTTTCCTCTGGGGCCAACGTCCTGACTTTC. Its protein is CATPCVSSGANVLTF.

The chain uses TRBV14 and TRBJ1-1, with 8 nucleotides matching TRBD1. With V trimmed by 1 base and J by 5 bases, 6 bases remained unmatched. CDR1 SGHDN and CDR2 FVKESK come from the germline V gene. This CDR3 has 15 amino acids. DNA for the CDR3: TGTGCCAGCAGCCAAGGGCCAGGGGGCTTAACTGAAGCTTTCTTT. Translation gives CASSQGPGGLTEAFF.

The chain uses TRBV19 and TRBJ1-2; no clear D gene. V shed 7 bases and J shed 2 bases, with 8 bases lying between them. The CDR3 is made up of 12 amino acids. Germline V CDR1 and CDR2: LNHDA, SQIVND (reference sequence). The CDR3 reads CASTENNYGYTF. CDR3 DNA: TGTGCCAGTACCGAGAACAACTATGGCTACACCTTC.

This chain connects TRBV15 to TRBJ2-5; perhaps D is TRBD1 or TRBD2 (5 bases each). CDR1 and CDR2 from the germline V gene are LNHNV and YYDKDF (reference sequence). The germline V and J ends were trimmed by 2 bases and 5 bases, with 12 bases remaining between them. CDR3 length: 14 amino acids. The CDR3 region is CATSRSQWGETQYF. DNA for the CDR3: TGTGCCACCAGCAGATCCCAATGGGGGGAGACCCAGTACTTC.

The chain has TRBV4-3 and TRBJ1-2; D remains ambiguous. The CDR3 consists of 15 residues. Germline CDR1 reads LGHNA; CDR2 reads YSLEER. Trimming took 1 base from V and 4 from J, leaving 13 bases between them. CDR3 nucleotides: TGCGCCAGCAGCCAAGGACCCGAGGTACCCTATGGCTACACCTTC. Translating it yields CASSQGPEVPYGYTF.

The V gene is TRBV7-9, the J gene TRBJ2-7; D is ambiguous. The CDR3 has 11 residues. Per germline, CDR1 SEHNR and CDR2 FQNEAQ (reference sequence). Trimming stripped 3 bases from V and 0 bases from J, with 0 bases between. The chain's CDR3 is CASSFSYEQYF. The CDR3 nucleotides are TGTGCCAGCAGCTTCTCCTACGAGCAGTACTTC.

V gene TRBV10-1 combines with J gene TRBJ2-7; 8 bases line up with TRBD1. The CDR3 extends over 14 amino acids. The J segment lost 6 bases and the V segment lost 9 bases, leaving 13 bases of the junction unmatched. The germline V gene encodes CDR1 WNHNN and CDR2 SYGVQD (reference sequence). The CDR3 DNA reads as TGCGCCAGTCCCCGGACAGGGCCCCCCCGCGAGCAGTACTTC. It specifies CASPRTGPPREQYF.

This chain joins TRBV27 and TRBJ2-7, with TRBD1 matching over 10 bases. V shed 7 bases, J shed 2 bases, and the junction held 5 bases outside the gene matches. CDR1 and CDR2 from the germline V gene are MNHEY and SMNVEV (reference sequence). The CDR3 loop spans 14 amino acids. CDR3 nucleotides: TGTGCCAGCATCGACAGGGGGCGCCCCTACGAGCAGTACTTC. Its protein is CASIDRGRPYEQYF.

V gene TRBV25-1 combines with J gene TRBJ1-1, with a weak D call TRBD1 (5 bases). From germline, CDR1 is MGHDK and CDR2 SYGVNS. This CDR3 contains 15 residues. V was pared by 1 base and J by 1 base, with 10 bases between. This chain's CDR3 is CASSESITGNTEAFF. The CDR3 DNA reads TGTGCCAGCAGTGAATCTATTACAGGGAACACTGAAGCTTTCTTT. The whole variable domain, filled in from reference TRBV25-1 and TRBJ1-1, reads EADIYQTPRYLVIGTGKKITLECSQTMGHDKMYWYQQDPGMELHLIHYSYGVNSTEKGDLSSESTVSRIRTEHFPLTLESARPSHTSQYLCASSESITGNTEAFFGQGTRLTVV.

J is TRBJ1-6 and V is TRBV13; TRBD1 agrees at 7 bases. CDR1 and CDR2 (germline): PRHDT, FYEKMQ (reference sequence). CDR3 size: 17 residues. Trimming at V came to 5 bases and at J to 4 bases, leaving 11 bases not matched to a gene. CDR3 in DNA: TGTGCCAGCAGCCGTAGGGGGGACAGTGAATATAATTCACCCCTCCACTTT. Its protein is CASSRRGDSEYNSPLHF.

This chain's CDR3 is CASSFESQGTIYF. The CDR3 nucleotides are TGTGCCAGCAGCTTTGAGAGCCAAGGCACCATATATTTT. The rearrangement links TRBV11-2 to TRBJ1-3; D is ambiguous. The V gene's germline CDR1 is SGHAT and CDR2 FQNNGV. Trimming took 3 bases from V and 9 from J, leaving 12 bases between them. The CDR3 extends over 13 amino acids.

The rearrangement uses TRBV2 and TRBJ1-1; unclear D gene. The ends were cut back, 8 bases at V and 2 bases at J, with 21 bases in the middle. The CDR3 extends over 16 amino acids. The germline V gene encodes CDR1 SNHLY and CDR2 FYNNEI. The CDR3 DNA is TGTGCCAGCGGAGGAGGCAGACGCCGCCCTAACACTGAAGCTTTCTTT. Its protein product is CASGGGRRRPNTEAFF.

CDR3 coding DNA: TGTGCCAGCAGGGACCCCGGGGCAGTCGATGGCTACACCTTC. It codes for CASRDPGAVDGYTF. The chain joins TRBV6-5 to TRBJ1-2, with D perhaps TRBD1 (5 bases). There are 14 residues in the CDR3. Germline values: CDR1 MNHEY, CDR2 SVGAGI. With 6 bases removed from V and 6 bases from J, the gap between germline ends came to 17 bases.

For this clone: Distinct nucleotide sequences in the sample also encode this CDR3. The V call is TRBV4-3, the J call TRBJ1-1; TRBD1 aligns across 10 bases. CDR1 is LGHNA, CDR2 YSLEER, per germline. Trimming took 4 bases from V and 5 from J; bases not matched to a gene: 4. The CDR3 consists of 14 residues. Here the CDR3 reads CASSLDRGRTEAFF. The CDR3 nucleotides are TGCGCCAGCAGCCTAGACAGGGGGCGAACTGAAGCTTTCTTT.

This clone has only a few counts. The CDR3 DNA is TGTGCCAGCAGGCCCGGGGGGGGCACTGAAGCTTTCTTT. Its translation: CASRPGGGTEAFF. The chain uses TRBV25-1 and TRBJ1-1, with D maybe TRBD1 (5 bases). The ends were cut back, 6 bases at V and 4 bases at J, with 12 bases in the middle. CDR1 is MGHDK and CDR2 is SYGVNS in the germline V gene. The CDR3 runs 13 residues.

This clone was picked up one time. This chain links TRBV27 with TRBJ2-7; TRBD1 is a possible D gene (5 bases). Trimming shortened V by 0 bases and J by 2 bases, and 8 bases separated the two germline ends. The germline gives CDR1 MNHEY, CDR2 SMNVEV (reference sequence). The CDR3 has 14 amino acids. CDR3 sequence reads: CASSLSGRAYEQYF. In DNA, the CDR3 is TGTGCCAGCAGTTTATCAGGCAGGGCCTACGAGCAGTACTTC.

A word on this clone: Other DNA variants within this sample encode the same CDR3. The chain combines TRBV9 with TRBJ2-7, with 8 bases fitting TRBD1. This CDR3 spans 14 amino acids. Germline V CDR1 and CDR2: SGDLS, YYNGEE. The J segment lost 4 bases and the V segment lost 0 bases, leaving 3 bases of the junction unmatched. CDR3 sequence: CASSVGQGAYEQYF. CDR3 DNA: TGTGCCAGCAGCGTAGGGCAGGGGGCTTACGAGCAGTACTTC.

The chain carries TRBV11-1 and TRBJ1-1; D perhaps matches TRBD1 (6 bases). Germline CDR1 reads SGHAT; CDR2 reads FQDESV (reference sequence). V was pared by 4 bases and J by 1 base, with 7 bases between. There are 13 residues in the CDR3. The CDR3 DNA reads TGTGCCAGCAGCTGGGACACGAACACTGAAGCTTTCTTT. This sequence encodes CASSWDTNTEAFF.

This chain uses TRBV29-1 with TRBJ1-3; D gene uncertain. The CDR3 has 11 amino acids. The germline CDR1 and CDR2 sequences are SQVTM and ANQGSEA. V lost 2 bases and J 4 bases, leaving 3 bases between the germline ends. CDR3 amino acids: CSVELGNTIYF. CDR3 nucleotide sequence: TGCAGCGTTGAACTCGGAAACACCATATATTTT.